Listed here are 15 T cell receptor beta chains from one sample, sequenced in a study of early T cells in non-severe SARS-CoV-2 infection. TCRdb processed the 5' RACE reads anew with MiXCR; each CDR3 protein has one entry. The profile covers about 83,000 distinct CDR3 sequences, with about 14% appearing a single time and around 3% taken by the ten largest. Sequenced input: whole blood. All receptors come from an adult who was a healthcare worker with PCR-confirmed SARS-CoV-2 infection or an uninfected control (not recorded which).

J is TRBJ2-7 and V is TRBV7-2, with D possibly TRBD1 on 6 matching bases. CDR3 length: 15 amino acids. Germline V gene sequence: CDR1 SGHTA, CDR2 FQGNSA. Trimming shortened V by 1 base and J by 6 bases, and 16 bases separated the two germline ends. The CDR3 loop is CASSLDTGTIGEQYF. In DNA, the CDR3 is TGTGCCAGCAGCTTAGACACCGGGACAATCGGCGAGCAGTACTTC.

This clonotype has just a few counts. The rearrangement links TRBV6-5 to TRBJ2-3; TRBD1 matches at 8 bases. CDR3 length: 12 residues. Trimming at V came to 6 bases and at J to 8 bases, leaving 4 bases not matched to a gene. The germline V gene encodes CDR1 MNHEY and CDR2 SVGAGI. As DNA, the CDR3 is TGTGCCAGCAGCCTCGGACAGGGTACGCAGTATTTT. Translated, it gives CASSLGQGTQYF.

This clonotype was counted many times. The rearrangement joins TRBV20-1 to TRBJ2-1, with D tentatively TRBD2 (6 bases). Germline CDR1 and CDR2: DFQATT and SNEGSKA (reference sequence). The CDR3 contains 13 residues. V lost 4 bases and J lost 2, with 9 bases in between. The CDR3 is CSANRGTYNEQFF. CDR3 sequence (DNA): TGCAGTGCTAACCGCGGGACCTACAATGAGCAGTTCTTC.

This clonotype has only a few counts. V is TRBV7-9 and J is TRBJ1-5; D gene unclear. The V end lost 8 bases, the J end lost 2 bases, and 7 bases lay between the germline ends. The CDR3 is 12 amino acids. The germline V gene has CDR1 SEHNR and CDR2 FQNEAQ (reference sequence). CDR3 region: CASGSGNQPQHF. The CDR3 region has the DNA TGTGCCAGCGGCAGTGGCAATCAGCCCCAGCATTTT. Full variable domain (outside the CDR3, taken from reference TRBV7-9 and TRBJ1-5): DTGVSQNPRHKITKRGQNVTFRCDPISEHNRLYWYRQTLGQGPEFLTYFQNEAQLEKSRLLSDRFSAERPKGSFSTLEIQRTEQGDSAMYLCASGSGNQPQHFGDGTRLSIL.

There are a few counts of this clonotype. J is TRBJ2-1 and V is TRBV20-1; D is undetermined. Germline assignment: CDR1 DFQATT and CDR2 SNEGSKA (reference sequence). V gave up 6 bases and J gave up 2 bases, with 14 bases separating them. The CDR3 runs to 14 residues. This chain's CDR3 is CSAPSPPPYNEQFF. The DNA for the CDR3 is TGCAGTGCACCGTCGCCCCCCCCCTACAATGAGCAGTTCTTC.

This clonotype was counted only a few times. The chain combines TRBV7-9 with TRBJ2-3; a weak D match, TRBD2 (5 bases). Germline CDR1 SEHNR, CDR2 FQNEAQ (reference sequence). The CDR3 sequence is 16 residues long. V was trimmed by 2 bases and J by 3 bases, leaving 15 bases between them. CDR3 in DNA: TGTGCCAGCAGCTTACCCTCTGCGGGCTATACAGATACGCAGTATTTT. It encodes CASSLPSAGYTDTQYF.

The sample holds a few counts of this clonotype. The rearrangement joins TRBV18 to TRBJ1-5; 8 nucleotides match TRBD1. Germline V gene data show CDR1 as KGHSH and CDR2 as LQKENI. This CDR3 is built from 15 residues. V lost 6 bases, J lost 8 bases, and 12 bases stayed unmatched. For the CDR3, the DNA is TGTGCCAGCTCCCCTACCCCGGACAGGGCAGAGCCCCAGCATTTT. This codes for CASSPTPDRAEPQHF.

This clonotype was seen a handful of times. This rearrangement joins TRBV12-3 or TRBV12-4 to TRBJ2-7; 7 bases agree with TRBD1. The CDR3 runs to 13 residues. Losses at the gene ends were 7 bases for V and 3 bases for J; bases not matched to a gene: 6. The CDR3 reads CASMLTGFYEQYF. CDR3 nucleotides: TGTGCCAGCATGTTGACAGGGTTCTACGAGCAGTACTTC.

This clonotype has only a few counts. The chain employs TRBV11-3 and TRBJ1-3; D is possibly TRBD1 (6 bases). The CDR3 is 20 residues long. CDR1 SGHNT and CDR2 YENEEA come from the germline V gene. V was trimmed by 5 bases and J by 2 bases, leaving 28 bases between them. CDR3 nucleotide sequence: TGTGCCAGCAGCCCCCCACCGGGACTACAGGGTGAGGGAACTGGAAACACCATATATTTT. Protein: CASSPPPGLQGEGTGNTIYF.

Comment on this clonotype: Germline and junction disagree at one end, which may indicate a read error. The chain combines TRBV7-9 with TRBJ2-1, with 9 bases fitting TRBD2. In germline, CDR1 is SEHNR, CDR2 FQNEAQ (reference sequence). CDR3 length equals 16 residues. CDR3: CASSLELAGLDNEQFF. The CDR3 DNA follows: TGTGCCAGCAGCTTAGAACTAGCGGGTCTGGACAATGAACAGTTCTTC.

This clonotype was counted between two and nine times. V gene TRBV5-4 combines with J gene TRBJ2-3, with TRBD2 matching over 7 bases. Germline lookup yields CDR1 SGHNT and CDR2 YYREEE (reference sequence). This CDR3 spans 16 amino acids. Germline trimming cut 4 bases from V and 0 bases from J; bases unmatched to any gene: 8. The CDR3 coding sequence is TGTGCCAGCAGCCCAGGGACTAACCCGAGCACAGATACGCAGTATTTT. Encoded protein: CASSPGTNPSTDTQYF.

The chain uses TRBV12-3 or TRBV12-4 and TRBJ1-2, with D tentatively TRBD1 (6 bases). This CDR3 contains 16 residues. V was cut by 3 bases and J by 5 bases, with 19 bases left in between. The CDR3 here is CASSFQGWVGPYGYTF. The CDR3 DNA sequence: TGTGCCAGCAGTTTTCAGGGGTGGGTGGGACCGTATGGCTACACCTTC.

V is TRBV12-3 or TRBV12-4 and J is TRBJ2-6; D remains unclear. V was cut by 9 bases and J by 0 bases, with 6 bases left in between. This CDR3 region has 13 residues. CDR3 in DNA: TGTGCCAGTTTTCCCTCTGGGGCCAACGTCCTGACTTTC. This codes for CASFPSGANVLTF.

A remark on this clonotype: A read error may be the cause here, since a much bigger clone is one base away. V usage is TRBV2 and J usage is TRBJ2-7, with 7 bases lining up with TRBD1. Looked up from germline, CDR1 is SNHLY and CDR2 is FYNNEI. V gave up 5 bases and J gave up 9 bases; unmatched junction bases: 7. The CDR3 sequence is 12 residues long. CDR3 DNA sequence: TGTGCCAGCAGTACAGGGGAGTACTGGCAGTACTTC. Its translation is CASSTGEYWQYF.

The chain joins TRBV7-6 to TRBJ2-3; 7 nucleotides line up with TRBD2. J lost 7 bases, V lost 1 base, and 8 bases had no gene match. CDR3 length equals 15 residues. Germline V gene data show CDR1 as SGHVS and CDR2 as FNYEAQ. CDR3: CASSLDPTSLYTQYF. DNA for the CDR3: TGTGCCAGCAGCTTAGACCCGACTAGCTTGTATACGCAGTATTTT.